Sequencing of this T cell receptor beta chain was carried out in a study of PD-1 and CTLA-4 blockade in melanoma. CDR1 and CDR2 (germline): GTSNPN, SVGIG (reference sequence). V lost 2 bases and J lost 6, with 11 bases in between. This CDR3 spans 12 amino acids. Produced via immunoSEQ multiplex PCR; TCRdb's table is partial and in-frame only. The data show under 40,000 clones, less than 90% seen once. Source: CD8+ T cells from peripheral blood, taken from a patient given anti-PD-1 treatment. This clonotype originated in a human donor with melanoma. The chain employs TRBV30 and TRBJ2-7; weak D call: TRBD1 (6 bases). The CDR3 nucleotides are TGTGCCTGGAGTTATACAGGGACCGAGCAGTACTTC. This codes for CAWSYTGTEQYF.